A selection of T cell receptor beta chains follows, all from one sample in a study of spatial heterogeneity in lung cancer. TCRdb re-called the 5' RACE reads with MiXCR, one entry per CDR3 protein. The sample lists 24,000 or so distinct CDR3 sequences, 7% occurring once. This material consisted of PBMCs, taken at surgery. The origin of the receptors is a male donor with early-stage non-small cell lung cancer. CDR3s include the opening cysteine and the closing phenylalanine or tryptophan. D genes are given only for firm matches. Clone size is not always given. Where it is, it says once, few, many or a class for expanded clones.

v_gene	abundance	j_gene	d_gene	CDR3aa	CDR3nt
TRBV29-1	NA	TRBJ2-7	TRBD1	CSVPREKTGTETYEQYF	TGCAGCGTTCCAAGGGAAAAGACGGGGACAGAGACTTACGAGCAGTACTTC
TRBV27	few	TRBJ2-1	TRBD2	CASSLTSVQYNEQFF	TGTGCCAGCAGCCTGACTAGCGTCCAATACAATGAGCAGTTCTTC
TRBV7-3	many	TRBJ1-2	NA	CASSLTGLADSGYTF	TGTGCCAGCAGCTTAACTGGACTGGCGGACAGTGGCTACACCTTC
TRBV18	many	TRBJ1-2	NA	CASSPDSLHYGYTF	TGTGCCAGCTCACCGGACAGCCTCCACTATGGCTACACCTTC
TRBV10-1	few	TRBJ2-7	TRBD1	CASSEARTGASYEQYF	TGCGCCAGCAGTGAGGCAAGGACAGGGGCCTCTTACGAGCAGTACTTC
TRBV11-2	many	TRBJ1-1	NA	CASSPSGQGLSAFF	TGTGCCAGCAGCCCTTCGGGGCAGGGTTTGTCTGCTTTCTTT
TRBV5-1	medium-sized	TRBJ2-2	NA	CASSQGTPGELFF	TGCGCCAGCAGCCAAGGGACCCCCGGGGAGCTGTTTTTT
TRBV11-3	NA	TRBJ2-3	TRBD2	CASSLGTSAREDTQYF	TGTGCCAGCAGCCTCGGGACTAGCGCCCGAGAGGATACGCAGTATTTT
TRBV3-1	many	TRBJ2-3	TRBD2	CASSRLAGDGTDTQYF	TGTGCCAGCAGCCGACTAGCGGGAGACGGCACAGATACGCAGTATTTT
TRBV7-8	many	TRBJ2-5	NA	CASSSGLRETQYF	TGTGCCAGCAGCTCCGGCCTTCGAGAGACCCAGTACTTC
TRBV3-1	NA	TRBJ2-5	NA	CASSRWGETQYF	TGTGCCAGCAGCCGTTGGGGAGAGACCCAGTACTTC
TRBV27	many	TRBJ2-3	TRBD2	CASSPGLAGTPFQYF	TGTGCCAGCAGTCCAGGACTAGCGGGGACACCGTTTCAGTATTTT
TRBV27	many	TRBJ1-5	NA	CASSLKVGGNQPQHF	TGTGCCAGCAGTTTAAAGGTCGGGGGCAATCAGCCCCAGCATTTT
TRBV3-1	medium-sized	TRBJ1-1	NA	CASRTDTEAFF	TGTGCCAGCAGGACGGACACTGAAGCTTTCTTT
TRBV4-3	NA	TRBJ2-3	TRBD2	CASSQAASGRARDTQYF	TGCGCCAGCAGCCAAGCGGCTAGCGGGAGGGCCAGAGATACGCAGTATTTT
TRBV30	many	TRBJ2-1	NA	CAWRSYNEQFF	TGTGCCTGGAGGTCCTACAATGAGCAGTTCTTC
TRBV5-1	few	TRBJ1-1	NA	CASSPAGVVNTEAFF	TGCGCCAGCAGCCCGGCGGGGGTTGTGAACACTGAAGCTTTCTTT
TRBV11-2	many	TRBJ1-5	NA	CASSLQGGQPQHF	TGTGCCAGCAGCCTACAGGGTGGACAGCCCCAGCATTTT
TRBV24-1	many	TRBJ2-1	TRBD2	CATSDFSLAGNEQFF	TGTGCCACCAGTGATTTTAGCCTAGCGGGAAATGAGCAGTTCTTC